This passage covers 17 T cell receptor beta chains from one sample sequenced in a study of response to subunit inactivated influenza vaccine (dated by TCRdb to 2017 to 2018). Receptor libraries were prepared by RT-PCR. The sample was run on an Illumina HiSeq 2500. Using fastp trimming at Q25 and MiXCR clonotype assembly, TCRdb reanalyzed the public sequencing data and kept in-frame beta chains. Each CDR3 protein appears once, grouped with its most common genes and DNA. Within this sample are 450,000 to 550,000 distinct CDR3 sequences, with about 25% of them counted one time only. 1.9% of the sample is held by the ten biggest clonotypes. The material was CD4+ T cells sorted from PBMCs, obtained 5 days after vaccination. The receptors stem from a man aged 45-65 years who received an inactivated influenza vaccine. Donor details come from another sample of the same person, matched by shared clones.

This chain connects TRBV10-3 to TRBJ2-5; D remains ambiguous. Germline CDR1 ENHRY, CDR2 SYGVKD. The CDR3 covers 13 residues. Trimming left V 11 bases short and J 5 bases short, with 18 bases between. The CDR3 nucleotides read TGTGCCGCCTCGGCGCAAGGAAGGGAGACCCAGTACTTC. It codes for CAASAQGRETQYF.

This rearrangement joins TRBV4-3 to TRBJ2-1; D gene ambiguous. CDR1 LGHNA and CDR2 YSLEER come from the germline V gene. Trimming pared 0 bases from V and 2 bases from J, leaving 8 bases between. CDR3 size: 15 residues. In DNA, the CDR3 is TGCGCCAGCAGCCAAGAATACCAGGCCTACAATGAGCAGTTCTTC. It specifies CASSQEYQAYNEQFF.

The gene calls are TRBV20-1 and TRBJ1-4, with D possibly being TRBD1 (5 bases). The CDR3 loop spans 15 amino acids. Germline assignment: CDR1 DFQATT and CDR2 SNEGSKA (reference sequence). Trimming pared 6 bases from V and 0 bases from J, leaving 14 bases between. The chain's CDR3 is CSAQDRLATNEKLFF. The CDR3, as DNA: TGCAGTGCGCAAGACAGACTCGCAACTAATGAAAAACTGTTTTTT.

The rearrangement joins TRBV7-2 to TRBJ1-3; 7 bases line up with TRBD1. V shed 6 bases and J 0 bases; nucleotides not matched to a gene: 11. The CDR3 extends over 17 amino acids. Germline V gene lookup returns CDR1 SGHTA and CDR2 FQGNSA. The CDR3 region is CASSLRSRGTSGNTIYF. CDR3 nucleotide sequence: TGTGCCAGCAGTTTACGTAGCAGGGGGACCTCTGGAAACACCATATATTTT.

This clonotype was counted only a few times. V is TRBV14 and J is TRBJ2-5; 10 bases map to TRBD2. Losses at the gene ends were 2 bases for V and 7 bases for J; bases not matched to a gene: 16. The CDR3 contains 18 residues. CDR1 and CDR2 (germline): SGHDN, FVKESK. CDR3 DNA sequence: TGTGCCAGCAGCCAACAACACCTAGCGGGAGTACTAATCCCGACCCAGTACTTC. Protein sequence: CASSQQHLAGVLIPTQYF.

V and J are TRBV5-1 and TRBJ2-3; unclear D gene. Germline lookup yields CDR1 SGHRS and CDR2 YFSETQ. With 4 bases removed from V and 2 bases from J, the gap between germline ends came to 14 bases. CDR3 size: 15 residues. DNA of the CDR3: TGCGCCAGCAGCCCTAGAGGTACAGCCACAGATACGCAGTATTTT. This codes for CASSPRGTATDTQYF.

This clonotype has just a few counts. The chain couples TRBV18 to TRBJ2-2; D is uncertain. The V and J ends lost 3 bases and 4 bases respectively, with 6 bases between them. The CDR3 has 13 amino acids. CDR1 and CDR2 from the germline V gene are KGHSH and LQKENI. In nucleotides, the CDR3 is TGTGCCAGCTCACCTCAGGTCACCGGGGAGCTGTTTTTT. Encoded protein: CASSPQVTGELFF.

V usage is TRBV20-1 and J usage is TRBJ2-1, with D perhaps matching TRBD2 (5 bases). Germline V lookup: CDR1 DFQATT, CDR2 SNEGSKA (reference sequence). The CDR3 loop spans 13 amino acids. V was cut by 3 bases and J by 3 bases, with 9 bases left in between. The CDR3 reads CSASRGFYNEQFF. The CDR3 coding sequence is TGCAGTGCTAGTCGGGGTTTCTACAATGAGCAGTTCTTC.

This clonotype has a handful of counts. This sequence joins TRBV7-8 and TRBJ1-1; the D gene is possibly TRBD1 (5 bases). The CDR3 loop spans 16 amino acids. Trimming stripped 4 bases from V and 0 bases from J, with 15 bases between. Germline CDR1 and CDR2: SGHVS and FQNEAQ. Here the CDR3 reads CASSSDRHFMNTEAFF. In nucleotides, the CDR3 is TGTGCCAGCAGCTCTGACAGACACTTTATGAACACTGAAGCTTTCTTT. The whole variable domain, filled in from reference TRBV7-8 and TRBJ1-1, reads GAGVSQSPRYKVAKRGQDVALRCDPISGHVSLFWYQQALGQGPEFLTYFQNEAQLDKSGLPSDRFFAERPEGSVSTLKIQRTQQEDSAVYLCASSSDRHFMNTEAFFGQGTRLTVV.

This clonotype was counted a few times. The chain has TRBV20-1 and TRBJ2-5, with TRBD2 identical over 8 bases. The CDR3 runs 13 residues. The ends lost 3 bases at V and 8 bases at J; junction bases unmatched: 8. Germline values: CDR1 DFQATT, CDR2 SNEGSKA (reference sequence). CDR3 sequence reads: CSARPSAGETQYF. The CDR3 DNA is TGCAGTGCTAGGCCCTCAGCGGGAGAAACCCAGTACTTC.

The rearrangement uses TRBV6-4 and TRBJ2-3; possibly TRBD2 for D (6 bases). The ends were cut back, 5 bases at V and 4 bases at J, with 10 bases in the middle. CDR3 size: 13 residues. CDR1 and CDR2 from the germline V gene are MRHNA and SNTAGT. DNA for the CDR3: TGTGCCAGCAGTCCTGGGGAGGCAGATACGCAGTATTTT. It is translated as CASSPGEADTQYF.

This clonotype has a handful of counts. V is TRBV15 and J is TRBJ2-3, with D tentatively TRBD1 or TRBD2 (5 bases each). The germline CDR1 and CDR2 sequences are LNHNV and YYDKDF (reference sequence). Trimming cost V 6 bases and J 4 bases, with 8 bases left between them. The length of the CDR3 is 12 residues. CDR3 loop: CATSEGSDTQYF. In nucleotides, the CDR3 is TGTGCCACCAGTGAGGGGTCAGATACGCAGTATTTT.

This clonotype was seen a single time. The rearrangement joins TRBV4-3 to TRBJ2-7; tentatively, D is TRBD2 (5 bases). Germline CDR1 LGHNA, CDR2 YSLEER. This CDR3 comprises 14 residues. Trimming removed 4 bases from V and 1 base from J, with 11 bases in between. Here the CDR3 DNA reads TGCGCCAGCAGCCCTGGCGGGTGGTCCTACGAGCAGTACTTC. Its protein product is CASSPGGWSYEQYF.

This clonotype was seen ten or more times. This rearrangement joins TRBV5-1 to TRBJ2-7, with D possibly TRBD2 on 6 matching bases. Trimming cost V 4 bases and J 5 bases, with 16 bases left between them. The length of the CDR3 is 14 residues. Germline V gives CDR1 SGHRS, CDR2 YFSETQ. CDR3 sequence reads: CASSIIAADHEQYF. DNA for the CDR3: TGCGCCAGCAGCATCATAGCGGCTGATCACGAGCAGTACTTC.

This clonotype was detected a few times. The rearrangement uses TRBV4-3 and TRBJ1-6; unclear D gene. The germline CDR1 and CDR2 sequences are LGHNA and YSLEER. This CDR3 comprises 19 residues. The V end was cut by 0 bases, the J end by 0 bases, with 15 bases between. The CDR3 here is CASSQEVSGKSSYNSPLHF. In DNA form, the CDR3 reads TGCGCCAGCAGCCAAGAGGTGTCGGGCAAGAGCTCCTATAATTCACCCCTCCACTTT.

This chain links TRBV6-2 or TRBV6-3 with TRBJ2-3, with TRBD1 matching over 7 bases. Germline CDR1 is MNHEY and CDR2 is SVGEGT. J lost 8 bases, V lost 6 bases, and 5 bases had no gene match. The CDR3 is 12 residues long. In DNA, the CDR3 is TGTGCCAGCAGCCAAGACAGGGCTACGCAGTATTTT. Its translation is CASSQDRATQYF.

The chain combines TRBV11-2 with TRBJ2-3, with 9 positions matching TRBD2. The ends lost 7 bases at V and 3 bases at J; junction bases unmatched: 20. CDR3 length: 19 residues. Germline V gene data show CDR1 as SGHAT and CDR2 as FQNNGV. CDR3 region: CASMKGLASIVRHTDTQYF. DNA for the CDR3: TGTGCCAGCATGAAGGGACTAGCATCTATAGTCCGACATACAGATACGCAGTATTTT.